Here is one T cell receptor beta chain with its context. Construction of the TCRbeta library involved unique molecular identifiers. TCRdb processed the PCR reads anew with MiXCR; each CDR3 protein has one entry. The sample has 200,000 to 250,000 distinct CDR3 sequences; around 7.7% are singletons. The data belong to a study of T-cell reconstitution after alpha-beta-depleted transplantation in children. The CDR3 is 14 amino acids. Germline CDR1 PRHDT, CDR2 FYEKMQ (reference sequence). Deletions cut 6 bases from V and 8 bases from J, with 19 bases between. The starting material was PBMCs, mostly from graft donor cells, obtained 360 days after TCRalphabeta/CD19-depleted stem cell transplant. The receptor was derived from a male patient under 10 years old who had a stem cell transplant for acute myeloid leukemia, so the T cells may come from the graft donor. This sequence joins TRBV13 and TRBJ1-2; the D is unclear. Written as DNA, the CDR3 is TGTGCCAGCAGTTCTCCCTACAGCTTTGGAGGCTACACCTTC. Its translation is CASSSPYSFGGYTF.